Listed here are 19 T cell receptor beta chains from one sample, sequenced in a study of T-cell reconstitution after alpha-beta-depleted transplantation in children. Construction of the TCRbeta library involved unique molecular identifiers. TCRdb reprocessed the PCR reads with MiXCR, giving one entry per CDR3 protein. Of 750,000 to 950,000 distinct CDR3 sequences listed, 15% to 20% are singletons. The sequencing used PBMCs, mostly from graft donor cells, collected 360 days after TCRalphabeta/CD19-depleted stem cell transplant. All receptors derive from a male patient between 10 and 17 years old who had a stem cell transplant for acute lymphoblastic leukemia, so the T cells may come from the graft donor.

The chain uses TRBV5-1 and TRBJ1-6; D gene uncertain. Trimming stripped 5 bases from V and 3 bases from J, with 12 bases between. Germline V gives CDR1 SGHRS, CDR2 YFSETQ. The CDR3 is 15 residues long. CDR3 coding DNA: TGCGCCAGCAGACGACGAGGCTTCTATAATTCACCCCTCCACTTT. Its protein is CASRRRGFYNSPLHF.

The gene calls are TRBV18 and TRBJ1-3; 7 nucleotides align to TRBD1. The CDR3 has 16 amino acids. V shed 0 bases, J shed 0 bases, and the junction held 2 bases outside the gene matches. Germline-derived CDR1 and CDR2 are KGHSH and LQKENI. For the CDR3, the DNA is TGTGCCAGCTCACCACCGACAGGGTTCTCTGGAAACACCATATATTTT. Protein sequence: CASSPPTGFSGNTIYF.

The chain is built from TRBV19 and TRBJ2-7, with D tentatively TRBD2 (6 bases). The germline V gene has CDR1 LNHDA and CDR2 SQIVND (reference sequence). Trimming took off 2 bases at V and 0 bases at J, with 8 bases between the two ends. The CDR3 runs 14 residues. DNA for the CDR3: TGTGCCAGTAGTATACTAGCGACCTCCTACGAGCAGTACTTC. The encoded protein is CASSILATSYEQYF.

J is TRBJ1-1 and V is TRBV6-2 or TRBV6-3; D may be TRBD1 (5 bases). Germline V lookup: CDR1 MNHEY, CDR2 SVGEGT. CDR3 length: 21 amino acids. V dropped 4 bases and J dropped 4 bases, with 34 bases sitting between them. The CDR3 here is CASSSLGKRQSLLRGSTEAFF. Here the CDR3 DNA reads TGTGCCAGCAGTTCCTTAGGCAAGAGACAGAGCCTATTGCGGGGAAGCACTGAAGCTTTCTTT.

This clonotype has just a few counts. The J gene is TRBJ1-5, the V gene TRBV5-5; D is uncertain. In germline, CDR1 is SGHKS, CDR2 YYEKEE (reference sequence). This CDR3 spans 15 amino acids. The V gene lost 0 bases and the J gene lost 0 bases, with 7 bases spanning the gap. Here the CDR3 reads CASSLARFSNQPQHF. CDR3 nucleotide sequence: TGTGCCAGCAGCTTGGCCAGGTTTAGCAATCAGCCCCAGCATTTT.

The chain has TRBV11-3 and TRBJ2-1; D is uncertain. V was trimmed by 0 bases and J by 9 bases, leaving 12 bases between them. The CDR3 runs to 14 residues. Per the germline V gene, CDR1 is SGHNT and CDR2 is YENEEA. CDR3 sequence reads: CASSLDPWGSEQFF. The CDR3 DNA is TGTGCCAGCAGCTTAGATCCGTGGGGTAGTGAGCAGTTCTTC.

DNA for the CDR3: TGTGCCAGCGCGGGAGGGACCCAGTACTTC. It specifies CASAGGTQYF. This sequence joins TRBV18 and TRBJ2-5; 8 bases fit TRBD2. V trimming: 8 bases; J trimming: 7 bases; junction bases outside the gene matches: 0. Looked up from germline, CDR1 is KGHSH and CDR2 is LQKENI. The CDR3 spans 10 residues. Full variable domain (outside the CDR3, taken from reference TRBV18 and TRBJ2-5): NAGVMQNPRHLVRRRGQEARLRCSPMKGHSHVYWYRQLPEEGLKFMVYLQKENIIDESGMPKERFSAEFPKEGPSILRIQQVVRGDSAAYFCASAGGTQYFGPGTRLLVL.

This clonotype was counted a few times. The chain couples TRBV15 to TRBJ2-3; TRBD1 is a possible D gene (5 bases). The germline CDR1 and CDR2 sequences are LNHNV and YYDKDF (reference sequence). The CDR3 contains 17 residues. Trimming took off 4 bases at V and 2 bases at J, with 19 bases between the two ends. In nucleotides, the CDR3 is TGTGCCACCAGCACCCATTTCGGACAACTACTCACAGATACGCAGTATTTT. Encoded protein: CATSTHFGQLLTDTQYF.

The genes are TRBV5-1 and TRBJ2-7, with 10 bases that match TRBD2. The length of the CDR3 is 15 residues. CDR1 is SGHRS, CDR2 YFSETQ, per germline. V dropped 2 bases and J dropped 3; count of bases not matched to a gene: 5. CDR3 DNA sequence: TGCGCCAGCAGCTTCCGACTAGCGGGTAACTACGAGCAGTACTTC. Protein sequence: CASSFRLAGNYEQYF. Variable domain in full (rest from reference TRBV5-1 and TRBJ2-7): KAGVTQTPRYLIKTRGQQVTLSCSPISGHRSVSWYQQTPGQGLQFLFEYFSETQRNKGNFPGRFSGRQFSNSRSEMNVSTLELGDSALYLCASSFRLAGNYEQYFGPGTRLTVT.

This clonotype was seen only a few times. The CDR3 is CSARALGRRYAKTQYF. The CDR3 coding sequence is TGCAGTGCTAGGGCCCTAGGGCGGAGATACGCCAAGACCCAGTACTTC. The chain has TRBV20-1 and TRBJ2-5; D is unclear. Trimming took off 3 bases at V and 6 bases at J, with 23 bases between the two ends. There are 16 residues in the CDR3. Germline values: CDR1 DFQATT, CDR2 SNEGSKA (reference sequence).

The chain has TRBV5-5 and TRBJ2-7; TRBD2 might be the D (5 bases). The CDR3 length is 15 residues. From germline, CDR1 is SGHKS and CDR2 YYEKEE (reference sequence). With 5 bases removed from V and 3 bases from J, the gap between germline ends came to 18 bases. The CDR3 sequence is CASSLTWIEGYEQYF. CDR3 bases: TGTGCCAGCAGTTTGACCTGGATCGAGGGCTACGAGCAGTACTTC.

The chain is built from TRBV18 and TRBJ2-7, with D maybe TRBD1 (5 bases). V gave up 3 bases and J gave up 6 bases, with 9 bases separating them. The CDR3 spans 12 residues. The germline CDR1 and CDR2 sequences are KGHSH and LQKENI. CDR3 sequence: CASSPGRVEQYF. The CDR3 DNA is TGTGCCAGCTCACCTGGCAGGGTCGAGCAGTACTTC. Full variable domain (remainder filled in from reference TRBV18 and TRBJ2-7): NAGVMQNPRHLVRRRGQEARLRCSPMKGHSHVYWYRQLPEEGLKFMVYLQKENIIDESGMPKERFSAEFPKEGPSILRIQQVVRGDSAAYFCASSPGRVEQYFGPGTRLTVT.

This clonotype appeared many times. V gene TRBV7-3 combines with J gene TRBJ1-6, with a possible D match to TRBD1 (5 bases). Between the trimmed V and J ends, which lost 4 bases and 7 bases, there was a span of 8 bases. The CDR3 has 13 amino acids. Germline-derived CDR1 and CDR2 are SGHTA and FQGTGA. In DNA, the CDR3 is TGTGCCAGCAGCTCCGGGGCAAATTCACCCCTCCACTTT. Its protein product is CASSSGANSPLHF.

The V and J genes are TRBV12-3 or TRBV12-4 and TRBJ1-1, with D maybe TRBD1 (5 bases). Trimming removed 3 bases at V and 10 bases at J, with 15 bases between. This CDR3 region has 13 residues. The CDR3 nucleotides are TGTGCCAGCAGTTTTTCCAGGGATAATCGAGCTTTCTTT. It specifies CASSFSRDNRAFF.

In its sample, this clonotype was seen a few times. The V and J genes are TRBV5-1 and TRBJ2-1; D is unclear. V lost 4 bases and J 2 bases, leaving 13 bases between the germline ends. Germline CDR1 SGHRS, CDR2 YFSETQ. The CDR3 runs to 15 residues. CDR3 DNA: TGCGCCAGCAGCCACCCACGGCCCCCCTACAATGAGCAGTTCTTC. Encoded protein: CASSHPRPPYNEQFF.

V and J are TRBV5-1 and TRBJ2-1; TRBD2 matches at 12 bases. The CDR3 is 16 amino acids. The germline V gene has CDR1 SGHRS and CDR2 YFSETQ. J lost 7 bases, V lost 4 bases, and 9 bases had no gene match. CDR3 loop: CASSILLAGGLNEQFF. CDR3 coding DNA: TGCGCCAGCAGCATATTACTAGCGGGAGGCCTAAATGAGCAGTTCTTC.

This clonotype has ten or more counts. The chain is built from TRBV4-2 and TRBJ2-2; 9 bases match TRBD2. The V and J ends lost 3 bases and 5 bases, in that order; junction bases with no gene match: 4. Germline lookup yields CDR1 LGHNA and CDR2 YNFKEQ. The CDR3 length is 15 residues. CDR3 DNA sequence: TGTGCCAGCAGCCATCCAGCGGGAGGTACCGGGGAGCTGTTTTTT. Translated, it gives CASSHPAGGTGELFF.

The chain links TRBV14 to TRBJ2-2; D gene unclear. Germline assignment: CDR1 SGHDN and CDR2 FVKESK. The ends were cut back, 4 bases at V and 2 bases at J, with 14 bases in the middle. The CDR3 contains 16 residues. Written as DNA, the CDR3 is TGTGCCAGCAGCCCTTATTACTCCGGAAACACCGGGGAGCTGTTTTTT. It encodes CASSPYYSGNTGELFF.

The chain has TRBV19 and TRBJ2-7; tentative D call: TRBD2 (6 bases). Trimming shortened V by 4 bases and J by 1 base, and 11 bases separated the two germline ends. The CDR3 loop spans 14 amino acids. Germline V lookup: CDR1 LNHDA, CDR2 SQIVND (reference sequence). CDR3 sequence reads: CASSNGGTSYEQYF. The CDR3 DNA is TGTGCCAGTAGTAATGGCGGGACTTCCTACGAGCAGTACTTC. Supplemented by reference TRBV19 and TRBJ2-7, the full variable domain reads DGGITQSPKYLFRKEGQNVTLSCEQNLNHDAMYWYRQDPGQGLRLIYYSQIVNDFQKGDIAEGYSVSREKKESFPLTVTSAQKNPTAFYLCASSNGGTSYEQYFGPGTRLTVT.